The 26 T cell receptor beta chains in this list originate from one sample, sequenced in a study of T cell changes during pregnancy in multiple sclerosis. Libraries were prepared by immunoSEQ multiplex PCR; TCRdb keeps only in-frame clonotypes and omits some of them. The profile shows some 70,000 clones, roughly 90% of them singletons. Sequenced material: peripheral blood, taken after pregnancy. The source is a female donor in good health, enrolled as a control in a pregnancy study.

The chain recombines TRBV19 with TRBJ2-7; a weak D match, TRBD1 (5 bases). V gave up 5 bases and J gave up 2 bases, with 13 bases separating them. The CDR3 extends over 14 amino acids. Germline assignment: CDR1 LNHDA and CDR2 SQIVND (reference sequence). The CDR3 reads CASSQQTDTYEQYF. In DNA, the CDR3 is TGTGCCAGTAGTCAGCAGACAGACACCTACGAGCAGTACTTC.

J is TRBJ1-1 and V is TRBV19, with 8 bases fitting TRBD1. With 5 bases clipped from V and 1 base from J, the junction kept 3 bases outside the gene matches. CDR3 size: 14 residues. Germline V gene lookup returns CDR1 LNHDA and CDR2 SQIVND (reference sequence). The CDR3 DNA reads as TGTGCCAGTAGTCCAGGGACAGGGAACACTGAAGCTTTCTTT. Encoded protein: CASSPGTGNTEAFF.

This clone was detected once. The CDR3 loop reads CASSLGLAGAETQYF. The CDR3 nucleotides are TGTGCCAGCAGCTTAGGATTAGCGGGGGCGGAGACCCAGTACTTC. The V gene is TRBV11-3, the J gene TRBJ2-5; 9 positions agree with TRBD2. V shed 1 base, J shed 5 bases, and the junction held 5 bases outside the gene matches. The CDR3 is 15 residues long. Germline assignment: CDR1 SGHNT and CDR2 YENEEA.

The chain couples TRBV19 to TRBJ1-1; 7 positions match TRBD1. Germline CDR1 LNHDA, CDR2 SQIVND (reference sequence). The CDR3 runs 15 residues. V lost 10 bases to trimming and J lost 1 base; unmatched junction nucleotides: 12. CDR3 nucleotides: TGTGCCACCAAACAGGGGATTGCAGGGAACACTGAAGCTTTCTTT. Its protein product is CATKQGIAGNTEAFF.

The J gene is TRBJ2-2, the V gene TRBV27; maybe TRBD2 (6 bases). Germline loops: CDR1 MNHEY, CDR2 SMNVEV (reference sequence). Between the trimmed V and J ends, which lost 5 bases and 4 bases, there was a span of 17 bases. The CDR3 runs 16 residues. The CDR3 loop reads CASSTHRGLSTGELFF. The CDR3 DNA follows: TGTGCCAGCAGTACCCATAGGGGACTTAGCACCGGGGAGCTGTTTTTT.

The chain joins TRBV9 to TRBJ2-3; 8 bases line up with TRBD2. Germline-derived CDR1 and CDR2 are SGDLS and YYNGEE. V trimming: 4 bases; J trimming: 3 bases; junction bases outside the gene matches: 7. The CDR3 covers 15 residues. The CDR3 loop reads CASSPGGGRTDTQYF. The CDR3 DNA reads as TGTGCCAGCAGCCCGGGGGGCGGGAGGACAGATACGCAGTATTTT.

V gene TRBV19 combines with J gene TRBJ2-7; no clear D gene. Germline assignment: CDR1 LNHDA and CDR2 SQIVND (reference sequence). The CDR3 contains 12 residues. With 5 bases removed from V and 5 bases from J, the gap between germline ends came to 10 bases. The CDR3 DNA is TGTGCCAGTAGTGTCGTGGGCGACGAGCAGTACTTC. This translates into CASSVVGDEQYF.

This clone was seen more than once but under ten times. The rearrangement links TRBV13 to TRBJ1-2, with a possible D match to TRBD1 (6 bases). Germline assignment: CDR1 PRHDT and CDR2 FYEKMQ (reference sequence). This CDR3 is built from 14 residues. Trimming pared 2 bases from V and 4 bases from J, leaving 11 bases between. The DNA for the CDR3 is TGTGCCAGCAGCTTACTCCAGGGGACCTATGGCTACACCTTC. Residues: CASSLLQGTYGYTF.

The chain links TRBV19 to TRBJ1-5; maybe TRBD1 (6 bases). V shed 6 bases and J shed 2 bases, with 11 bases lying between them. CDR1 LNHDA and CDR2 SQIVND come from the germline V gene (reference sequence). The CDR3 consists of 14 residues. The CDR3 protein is CASRPTGGNQPQHF. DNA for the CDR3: TGTGCCAGTAGACCGACAGGTGGCAATCAGCCCCAGCATTTT.

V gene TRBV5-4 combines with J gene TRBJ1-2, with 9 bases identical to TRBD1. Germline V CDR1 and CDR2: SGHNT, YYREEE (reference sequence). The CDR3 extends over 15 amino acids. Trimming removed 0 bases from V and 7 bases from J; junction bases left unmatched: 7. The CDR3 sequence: CASSLAGQGRGGYTF. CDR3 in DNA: TGTGCCAGCAGCTTGGCGGGACAGGGAAGGGGTGGCTACACCTTC. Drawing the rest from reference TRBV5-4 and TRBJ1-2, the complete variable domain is ETGVTQSPTHLIKTRGQQVTLRCSSQSGHNTVSWYQQALGQGPQFIFQYYREEENGRGNFPPRFSGLQFPNYSSELNVNALELDDSALYLCASSLAGQGRGGYTFGSGTRLTVV.

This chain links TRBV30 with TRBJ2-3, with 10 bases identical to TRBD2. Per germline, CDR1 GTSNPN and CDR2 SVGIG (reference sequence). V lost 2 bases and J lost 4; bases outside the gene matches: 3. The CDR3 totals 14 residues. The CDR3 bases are TGTGCCTGGAGTTTTCTAGCGGGAGCAGATACGCAGTATTTT. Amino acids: CAWSFLAGADTQYF.

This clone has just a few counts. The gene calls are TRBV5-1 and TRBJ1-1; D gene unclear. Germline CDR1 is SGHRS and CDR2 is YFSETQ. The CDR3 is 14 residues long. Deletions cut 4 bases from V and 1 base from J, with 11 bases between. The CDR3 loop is CASSLNRENTEAFF. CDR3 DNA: TGCGCCAGCAGCCTAAATCGAGAGAACACTGAAGCTTTCTTT.

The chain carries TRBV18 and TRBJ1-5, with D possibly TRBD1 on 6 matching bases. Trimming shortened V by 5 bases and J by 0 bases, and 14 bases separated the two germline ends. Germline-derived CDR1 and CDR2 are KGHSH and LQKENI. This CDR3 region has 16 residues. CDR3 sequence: CASSTEGQSSNQPQHF. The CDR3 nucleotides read TGTGCCAGCTCAACGGAAGGACAGTCTAGCAATCAGCCCCAGCATTTT. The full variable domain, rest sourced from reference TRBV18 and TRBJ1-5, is NAGVMQNPRHLVRRRGQEARLRCSPMKGHSHVYWYRQLPEEGLKFMVYLQKENIIDESGMPKERFSAEFPKEGPSILRIQQVVRGDSAAYFCASSTEGQSSNQPQHFGDGTRLSIL.

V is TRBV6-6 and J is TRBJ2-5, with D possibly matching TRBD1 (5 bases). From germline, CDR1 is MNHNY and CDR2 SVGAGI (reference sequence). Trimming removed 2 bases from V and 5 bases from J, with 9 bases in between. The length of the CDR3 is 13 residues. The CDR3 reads CASSYRGRETQYF. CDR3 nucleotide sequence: TGTGCCAGCAGTTACAGGGGTAGGGAGACCCAGTACTTC.

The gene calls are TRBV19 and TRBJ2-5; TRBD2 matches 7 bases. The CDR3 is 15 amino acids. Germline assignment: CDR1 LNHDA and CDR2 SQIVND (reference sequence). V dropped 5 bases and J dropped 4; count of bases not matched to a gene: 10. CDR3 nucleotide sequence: TGTGCCAGTAGTGAGGGCGGGAGTCGTGGAGAGACCCAGTACTTC. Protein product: CASSEGGSRGETQYF.

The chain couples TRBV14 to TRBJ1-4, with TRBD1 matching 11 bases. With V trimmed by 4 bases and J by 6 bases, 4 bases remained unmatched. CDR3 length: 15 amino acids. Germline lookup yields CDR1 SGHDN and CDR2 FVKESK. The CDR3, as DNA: TGTGCCAGCAGCCTGGGACAGGGGGTTTATGAAAAACTGTTTTTT. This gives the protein CASSLGQGVYEKLFF.

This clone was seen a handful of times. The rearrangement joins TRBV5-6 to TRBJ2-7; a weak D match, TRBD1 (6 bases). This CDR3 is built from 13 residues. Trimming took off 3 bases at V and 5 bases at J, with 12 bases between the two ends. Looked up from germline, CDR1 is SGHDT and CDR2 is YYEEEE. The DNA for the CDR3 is TGTGCCAGCAGCTGGGTGGACAGCGACGAGCAGTACTTC. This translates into CASSWVDSDEQYF.

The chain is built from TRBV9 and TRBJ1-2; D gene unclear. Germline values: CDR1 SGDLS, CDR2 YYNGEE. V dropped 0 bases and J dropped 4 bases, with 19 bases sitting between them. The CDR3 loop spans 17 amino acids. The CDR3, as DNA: TGTGCCAGCAGCGTAGCTAAGTCCAGCGATACCTCCTATGGCTACACCTTC. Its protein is CASSVAKSSDTSYGYTF.

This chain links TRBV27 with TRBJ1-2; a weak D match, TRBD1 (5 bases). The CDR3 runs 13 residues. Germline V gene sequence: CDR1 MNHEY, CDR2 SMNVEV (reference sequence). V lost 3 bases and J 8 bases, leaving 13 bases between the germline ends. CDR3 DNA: TGTGCCAGCAGTTTCGGTTCCGGGGGAGGCTACACCTTC. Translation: CASSFGSGGGYTF.

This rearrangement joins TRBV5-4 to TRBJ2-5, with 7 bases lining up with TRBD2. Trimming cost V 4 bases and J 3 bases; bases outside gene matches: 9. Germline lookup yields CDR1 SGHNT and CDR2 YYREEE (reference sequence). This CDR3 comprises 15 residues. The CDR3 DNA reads TGTGCCAGCAGCCACCTAACTAGCGCCGAAGAGACCCAGTACTTC. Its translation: CASSHLTSAEETQYF.

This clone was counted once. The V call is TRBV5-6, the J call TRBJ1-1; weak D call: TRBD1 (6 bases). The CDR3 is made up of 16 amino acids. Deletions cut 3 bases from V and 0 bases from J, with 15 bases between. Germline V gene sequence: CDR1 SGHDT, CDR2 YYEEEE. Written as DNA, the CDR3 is TGTGCCAGCAGCTGGGGTTCGGGGACATTGAACACTGAAGCTTTCTTT. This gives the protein CASSWGSGTLNTEAFF.

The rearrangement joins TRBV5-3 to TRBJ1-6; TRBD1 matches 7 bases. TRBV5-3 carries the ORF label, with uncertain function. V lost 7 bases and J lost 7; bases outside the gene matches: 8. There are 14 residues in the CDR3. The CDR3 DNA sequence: TGTGCCAGAGCAAAAGGGACAGAAAATTCACCCCTCCACTTT. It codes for CARAKGTENSPLHF.

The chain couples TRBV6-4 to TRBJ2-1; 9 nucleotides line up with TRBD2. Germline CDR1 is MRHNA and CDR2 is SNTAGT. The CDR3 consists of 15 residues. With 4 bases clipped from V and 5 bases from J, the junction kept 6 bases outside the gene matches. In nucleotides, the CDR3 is TGTGCCAGCAGTGCGGCAGCGGGGGGAAACAATGAGCAGTTCTTC. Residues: CASSAAAGGNNEQFF.

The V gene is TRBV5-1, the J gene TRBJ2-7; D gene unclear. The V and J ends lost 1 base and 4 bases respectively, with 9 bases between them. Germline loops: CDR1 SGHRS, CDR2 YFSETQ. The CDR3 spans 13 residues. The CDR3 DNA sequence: TGCGCCAGCAGCTTGCAGGTAGGTTACGAGCAGTACTTC. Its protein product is CASSLQVGYEQYF.

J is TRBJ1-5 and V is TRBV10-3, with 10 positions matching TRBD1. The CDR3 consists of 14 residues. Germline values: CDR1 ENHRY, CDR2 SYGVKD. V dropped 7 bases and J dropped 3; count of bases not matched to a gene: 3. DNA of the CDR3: TGTGCCATCAAAGGGACAGGGGACAATCAGCCCCAGCATTTT. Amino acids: CAIKGTGDNQPQHF.

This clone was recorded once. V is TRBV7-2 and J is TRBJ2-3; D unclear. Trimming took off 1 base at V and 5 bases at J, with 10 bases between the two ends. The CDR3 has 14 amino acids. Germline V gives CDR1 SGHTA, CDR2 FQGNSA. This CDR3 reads CASSLVTVKDTQYF. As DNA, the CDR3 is TGTGCCAGCAGCTTAGTTACGGTTAAAGATACGCAGTATTTT.